The 28 T cell receptor beta chains reported below all come from one sample, sequenced in a study of blood T cells in healthy people across ages. Together with a sample-barcoded 5' primer, a J-beta primer mix was included in a second PCR lasting about 7 to 12 cycles. In TCRdb, the 5' RACE reads were re-called with MiXCR into one record per CDR3 protein. The sample includes approximately 800,000 distinct CDR3 sequences, 46% of them seen just once. Sequenced sample: blood. The receptors were sampled from a man older than 75 in good health.

This clonotype was observed a handful of times. The CDR3 nucleotides read TGTGCCAGCAGCTTAAGGGGGCGACTAGCGGGCAGCTCCTACAATGAGCAGTTCTTC. Encoded protein: CASSLRGRLAGSSYNEQFF. This chain connects TRBV7-9 to TRBJ2-1, with 10 positions matching TRBD2. Germline trimming cut 2 bases from V and 0 bases from J; bases unmatched to any gene: 10. This CDR3 comprises 19 residues. Per germline, CDR1 SEHNR and CDR2 FQNEAQ (reference sequence).

This sequence joins TRBV6-5 and TRBJ2-2; perhaps TRBD1 as D (6 bases). The CDR3 consists of 15 residues. V lost 2 bases to trimming and J lost 2 bases, with 9 bases between them. The V gene's germline CDR1 is MNHEY and CDR2 SVGAGI. The CDR3 spells CASSYDRINTGELFF. CDR3 sequence (DNA): TGTGCCAGCAGTTACGACAGGATCAACACCGGGGAGCTGTTTTTT.

With respect to this clonotype: A much more abundant neighbour one base away suggests this may be a read error. The chain recombines TRBV20-1 with TRBJ2-4; D tentatively fits TRBD1 or TRBD2 (8 bases each). Germline CDR1 reads DFQATT; CDR2 reads SNEGSKA (reference sequence). The CDR3 covers 15 residues. Here the CDR3 DNA reads TGCAGTGCCTTCGGGACAGGACTAGCCAAAAACTTTCAGTACTTC. Encoded protein: CSAFGTGLAKNFQYF.

The genes are TRBV7-9 and TRBJ2-7; tentatively, D is TRBD1 or TRBD2 (5 bases each). The ends were cut back, 4 bases at V and 2 bases at J, with 12 bases in the middle. The CDR3 has 14 amino acids. CDR1 SEHNR and CDR2 FQNEAQ come from the germline V gene (reference sequence). CDR3 DNA: TGTGCCAGCAGCTCCGGGACCCTAGCCTACGAGCAGTACTTC. Amino acid sequence: CASSSGTLAYEQYF.

In this sample, this clonotype turned up once. The chain links TRBV2 to TRBJ2-7; 7 bases match TRBD2. The CDR3 length is 13 residues. Per germline, CDR1 SNHLY and CDR2 FYNNEI. V shed 10 bases, J shed 7 bases, and the junction held 13 bases outside the gene matches. Here the CDR3 DNA reads TGTGCCATCAGATGTGGACTAGATAGTGAGCAGTACTTC. It yields the protein CAIRCGLDSEQYF.

The rearrangement joins TRBV20-1 to TRBJ1-3; 7 bases agree with TRBD1. Germline V lookup: CDR1 DFQATT, CDR2 SNEGSKA (reference sequence). The CDR3 length is 19 residues. V shed 2 bases and J 2 bases; nucleotides not matched to a gene: 18. CDR3 bases: TGCAGTGCTAGACGGGGACGACGTTTCGAAGGGACAGCTGGAAACACCATATATTTT. Protein product: CSARRGRRFEGTAGNTIYF.

The chain uses TRBV20-1 and TRBJ2-7; no definite D call. The V and J ends lost 3 bases and 7 bases respectively, with 19 bases between them. Germline CDR1 DFQATT, CDR2 SNEGSKA (reference sequence). This CDR3 contains 14 residues. The CDR3 region is CSARSAAILNEQYF. As DNA, the CDR3 is TGCAGTGCTAGGTCGGCGGCTATTCTCAATGAGCAGTACTTC.

The chain recombines TRBV6-2 or TRBV6-3 with TRBJ2-3; the D gene could be TRBD1 or TRBD2 (5 bases each). Trimming stripped 6 bases from V and 4 bases from J, with 20 bases between. Per the germline V gene, CDR1 is MNHEY and CDR2 is SVGEGT. The CDR3 totals 16 residues. The CDR3 DNA is TGTGCCAGCAGGGTTCCAACGATCGGGGCGGCAGATACGCAGTATTTT. This translates into CASRVPTIGAADTQYF.

This clonotype was counted a few times. The chain uses TRBV12-3 or TRBV12-4 and TRBJ2-5; D is perhaps TRBD1 or TRBD2 (5 bases each). With 3 bases removed from V and 5 bases from J, the gap between germline ends came to 16 bases. CDR3 size: 15 residues. In nucleotides, the CDR3 is TGTGCCAGCAGTTTTGGGCGAGGGGCCGGGGAGACCCAGTACTTC. Residues: CASSFGRGAGETQYF.

The chain has TRBV11-3 and TRBJ2-3, with D perhaps matching TRBD1 or TRBD2 (5 bases each). From germline, CDR1 is SGHNT and CDR2 YENEEA. The CDR3 length is 15 residues. The V gene lost 1 base and the J gene lost 4 bases, with 12 bases spanning the gap. The CDR3 nucleotides read TGTGCCAGCAGCTTAGCCGGTGAGGGACCAGATACGCAGTATTTT. This encodes CASSLAGEGPDTQYF.

V usage is TRBV30 and J usage is TRBJ2-7, with D possibly matching TRBD1 (6 bases). CDR3 length equals 12 residues. CDR1 is GTSNPN, CDR2 SVGIG, per germline (reference sequence). Deletions cut 8 bases from V and 7 bases from J, with 18 bases between. DNA of the CDR3: TGTGCCGGTGGGCTGGGGGCGGTTGAGCAGTACTTC. This translates into CAGGLGAVEQYF.

V is TRBV4-1 and J is TRBJ2-5; 8 positions agree with TRBD2. The germline CDR1 and CDR2 sequences are MGHRA and YSYEKL. The CDR3 has 15 residues. V dropped 2 bases and J dropped 11; count of bases not matched to a gene: 13. CDR3 nucleotide sequence: TGCGCCAGCAGCCAAAGACGAGCGGGAGTTCATGAGCAGTACTTC. Amino acids: CASSQRRAGVHEQYF.

In nucleotides, the CDR3 is TGTGCCACCAGTTACAAGGACATGAGGTTCTTC. This sequence encodes CATSYKDMRFF. The rearrangement uses TRBV24-1 and TRBJ2-1; D perhaps matches TRBD1 (5 bases). The CDR3 loop spans 11 amino acids. The germline V gene has CDR1 KGHDR and CDR2 SFDVKD. Between the trimmed V and J ends, which lost 6 bases and 15 bases, there was a span of 14 bases.

In this sample, this clonotype turned up a few times. The chain employs TRBV20-1 and TRBJ1-1; D remains unclear. From germline, CDR1 is DFQATT and CDR2 SNEGSKA (reference sequence). The ends were cut back, 6 bases at V and 1 base at J, with 12 bases in the middle. The length of the CDR3 is 13 residues. The CDR3 DNA reads as TGCAGTGCCCTGCGGTACCAGAACACTGAAGCTTTCTTT. This sequence encodes CSALRYQNTEAFF.

About this clonotype: One junction end disagrees with the germline gene, perhaps due to a read error. V and J are TRBV20-1 and TRBJ2-3; 12 bases are shared with TRBD2. Germline V CDR1 and CDR2: DFQATT, SNEGSKA (reference sequence). This CDR3 has 17 amino acids. The CDR3: CSVRDWLAGGYTDTQYF. The CDR3 DNA reads TGCAGTGTTAGAGATTGGCTAGCGGGAGGGTACACAGATACGCAGTATTTT.

The rearrangement uses TRBV20-1 and TRBJ1-2, with 10 bases aligning to TRBD1. CDR1 and CDR2 (germline): DFQATT, SNEGSKA (reference sequence). After removal of 3 bases from V and 4 bases from J, the junction contained 5 bases not matched to a gene. This CDR3 contains 14 residues. CDR3 sequence reads: CSASSRDRGYGYTF. The CDR3 DNA reads as TGCAGTGCTAGTTCCCGGGACAGGGGCTATGGCTACACCTTC.

The chain joins TRBV6-5 to TRBJ1-5; D is perhaps TRBD1 (6 bases). V gave up 7 bases and J gave up 2 bases, with 9 bases separating them. The CDR3 runs to 13 residues. CDR1 and CDR2 from the germline V gene are MNHEY and SVGAGI. CDR3: CASTAGGNQPQHF. CDR3 nucleotides: TGTGCCAGCACCGCAGGGGGCAATCAGCCCCAGCATTTT.

This clonotype was observed at least ten times. The chain has TRBV20-1 and TRBJ1-2; D call uncertain. The germline V and J ends were trimmed by 2 bases and 0 bases, with 7 bases remaining between them. Germline values: CDR1 DFQATT, CDR2 SNEGSKA (reference sequence). The CDR3 contains 13 residues. The CDR3 loop is CSARPLSNYGYTF. In nucleotides, the CDR3 is TGCAGTGCTAGACCACTCTCTAACTATGGCTACACCTTC.

This clonotype was counted ten times or more. The J gene is TRBJ2-6, the V gene TRBV29-1; TRBD1 might be the D (6 bases). The V and J ends lost 3 bases and 2 bases respectively, with 11 bases between them. CDR1 is SQVTM and CDR2 is ANQGSEA in the germline V gene. This CDR3 is 15 amino acids long. The CDR3, as DNA: TGCAGCGTTGATGAAGGGGGAACTGGGGCCAACGTCCTGACTTTC. Translated, it gives CSVDEGGTGANVLTF.

The chain joins TRBV9 to TRBJ2-7; 8 nucleotides agree with TRBD1. The CDR3 extends over 16 amino acids. The J segment lost 6 bases and the V segment lost 3 bases, leaving 14 bases of the junction unmatched. CDR1 is SGDLS, CDR2 YYNGEE, per germline. The CDR3 nucleotides read TGTGCCAGCAGCGGGACCGGACAGGGCGGCATTGTCGAGCAGTACTTC. Its translation is CASSGTGQGGIVEQYF.

The rearrangement uses TRBV20-1 and TRBJ2-2, with a weak D call TRBD1 (6 bases). Germline V gene lookup returns CDR1 DFQATT and CDR2 SNEGSKA (reference sequence). V was cut by 0 bases and J by 4 bases, with 9 bases left in between. This CDR3 comprises 14 residues. CDR3 in amino acids: CSARDRGSTGELFF. DNA for the CDR3: TGCAGTGCTAGAGACAGGGGCAGCACCGGGGAGCTGTTTTTT.

This clonotype was seen only a few times. The CDR3 protein is CASSYFSGNEQYF. Written as DNA, the CDR3 is TGTGCCAGCAGTTACTTCTCGGGGAATGAGCAGTACTTC. This chain joins TRBV6-2 or TRBV6-3 and TRBJ2-5; D perhaps matches TRBD2 (5 bases). The CDR3 is 13 amino acids. Germline V gives CDR1 MNHEY, CDR2 SVGEGT. Trimming stripped 1 base from V and 11 bases from J, with 14 bases between.

This clonotype was seen ten or more times. The V call is TRBV29-1, the J call TRBJ2-7; 12 positions match TRBD1. The CDR3 covers 15 residues. Germline CDR1 is SQVTM and CDR2 is ANQGSEA. The J segment lost 6 bases and the V segment lost 6 bases, leaving 12 bases of the junction unmatched. CDR3 residues: CSVQGGGTGGFEQYF. The CDR3 DNA is TGCAGCGTCCAAGGGGGTGGGACAGGGGGCTTCGAGCAGTACTTC.

This clonotype was seen just once. The V gene is TRBV20-1, the J gene TRBJ2-7; 9 positions match TRBD1. In germline, CDR1 is DFQATT, CDR2 SNEGSKA (reference sequence). Trimming cost V 0 bases and J 4 bases; bases outside gene matches: 10. The CDR3 spans 16 residues. The CDR3 region has the DNA TGCAGTGCTAGAGATCATGGGACAGGGACAGCATACGAGCAGTACTTC. Translating it yields CSARDHGTGTAYEQYF.

This sequence joins TRBV7-9 and TRBJ2-7; tentatively, D is TRBD1 (6 bases). This CDR3 region has 14 residues. CDR1 and CDR2 (germline): SEHNR, FQNEAQ (reference sequence). V lost 3 bases and J lost 3, with 12 bases in between. This chain's CDR3 is CASSFSGESYEQYF. Here the CDR3 DNA reads TGTGCCAGCAGCTTTTCAGGGGAAAGCTACGAGCAGTACTTC.

This sequence joins TRBV21-1 and TRBJ2-7; the DNA was not used to check the table's D call, TRBD1. The J call may be in error: the DNA end matches TRBJ2-5 better. TRBV21-1 represents a pseudogene. This CDR3 comprises 15 residues. The CDR3 nucleotides are TGTGCCAGCAGCAAAGGACAGTCCTTCTGGGAGACCCAGTACTTC. This codes for CASSKGQSFWETQYF.

This clonotype has more than one count but fewer than ten. CDR3 bases: TGTGCCAGCAGTGAAGGGTTGCGAGGCTACACCTTC. It codes for CASSEGLRGYTF. V gene TRBV2 combines with J gene TRBJ1-2; D not certain. Trimming stripped 1 base from V and 8 bases from J, with 8 bases between. CDR3 length equals 12 residues. Per the germline V gene, CDR1 is SNHLY and CDR2 is FYNNEI.

V gene TRBV20-1 combines with J gene TRBJ2-1; 11 bases agree with TRBD2. V lost 2 bases, J lost 7 bases, and 7 bases stayed unmatched. The CDR3 runs 15 residues. The germline gives CDR1 DFQATT, CDR2 SNEGSKA (reference sequence). The CDR3 reads CSARNRLAGLNEQFF. CDR3 sequence (DNA): TGCAGTGCTAGAAATCGACTAGCGGGATTGAATGAGCAGTTCTTC.